The clone carrying this T cell receptor beta chain has only one observation. The antigen is not known. The CDR3 runs to 18 residues. J gave up 3 bases and V 2 bases, and 9 bases lay outside the gene matches. CDR1 SGHAT and CDR2 FQNNGV come from the germline V gene. Produced via immunoSEQ multiplex PCR; TCRdb's table is partial and in-frame only. The sample gives over 60,000 clones, 85% of which show up once; roughly 4% is in the top ten. The sample comes from a study of OX40 agonist ivuxolimab in advanced cancers. Study background: Partial responses, seen in three patients, involved one hepatocellular carcinoma and two cutaneous melanomas. Study conclusions and caveats: More expanded clones were found, on average, in CD8+ than in CD4+ T cells.

The clonotype comes from an adult with an advanced solid tumor such as melanoma, head and neck, liver or kidney cancer. The starting material was CD4+ or CD8+ T cells sorted from blood, obtained in a trial of the OX40 agonist ivuxolimab. V usage is TRBV11-2 and J usage is TRBJ2-3; 12 bases map to TRBD2. The CDR3 loop reads CASSLRLAGGPVTDTQYF. Here the CDR3 DNA reads TGTGCCAGCAGCTTACGGCTAGCGGGAGGGCCGGTAACAGATACGCAGTATTTT.